This T cell receptor (beta chain) derives from a study of blood T cell repertoires in COVID-19. Turning to the study itself: Sample material is recorded as cDNA or gDNA derived from T cells, B-cell-depleted T cells, or PBMCs.

The repertoire was sequenced with immunoSEQ multiplex PCR; TCRdb's copy has only in-frame clones and lacks some. The sample has more than 150,000 clones, 75% to 85% seen once. Germline loops: CDR1 LGHDT, CDR2 YNNKEL (reference sequence). J gave up 5 bases and V 0 bases, and 7 bases lay outside the gene matches. The CDR3 consists of 17 residues. The sequence was collected from an elderly woman with COVID-19, enrolled during active disease. V is TRBV3-1 (or the pseudogene TRBV3-2) and J is TRBJ2-1, with 10 bases matching TRBD2. Sequenced sample: peripheral blood. In DNA form, the CDR3 reads TGTGCCAGCAGCCAAGATCCAGCGGGGGGGCCAAACAATGAGCAGTTCTTC. It translates to CASSQDPAGGPNNEQFF.